Listed here are 15 T cell receptor beta chains from one sample, sequenced in a study of Ad26.COV2.S vaccination and SARS-CoV-2 variants. Clones were sequenced by immunoSEQ multiplex PCR, and TCRdb holds only the in-frame ones, with some missing. The sample has about 280,000 clones, 87% seen once. Treatment here: some 20 received Ad26.COV2.S at low or high dose, single or two shots; roughly five received placebo; per-sample allocation not given. The study sampled participants on day 63 after the first vaccine or placebo injection. The material sequenced was peripheral blood, taken in a trial of Ad26.COV2.S vaccine versus placebo. These receptors were collected from a person between 18 and 59 years old who received the Ad26.COV2.S COVID-19 vaccine or a placebo.

This chain connects TRBV21-1 to TRBJ2-7; the table names TRBD1, a call not compared with the DNA. TRBV21-1 is assigned pseudogene status. The CDR3 runs 16 residues. CDR3 residues: CASSKEKGGGPYEQYF. The CDR3 DNA is TGTGCCAGCAGCAAAGAGAAAGGAGGGGGCCCCTACGAGCAGTACTTC.

The chain links TRBV2 to TRBJ1-2, with D unclear. Trimming pared 0 bases from V and 8 bases from J, leaving 4 bases between. In germline, CDR1 is SNHLY, CDR2 FYNNEI. This CDR3 spans 11 amino acids. As DNA, the CDR3 is TGTGCCAGCAGTGAAGCAGGGGGCTACACCTTC. Residues: CASSEAGGYTF.

This clone was detected only once. The gene calls are TRBV5-1 and TRBJ1-1; D is unresolved. The ends were cut back, 0 bases at V and 6 bases at J, with 15 bases in the middle. The CDR3 spans 15 residues. CDR1 and CDR2 (germline): SGHRS, YFSETQ. The CDR3 sequence: CASSLDGRGRSEAFF. The CDR3 DNA follows: TGCGCCAGCAGCTTGGATGGGCGCGGACGGTCTGAAGCTTTCTTT.

The V and J genes are TRBV18 and TRBJ1-2; D ambiguous. Germline assignment: CDR1 KGHSH and CDR2 LQKENI. Trimming took off 2 bases at V and 4 bases at J, with 11 bases between the two ends. This CDR3 is 14 amino acids long. Here the CDR3 DNA reads TGTGCCAGCTCACCAATACAGCTGCCCTATGGCTACACCTTC. Protein product: CASSPIQLPYGYTF.

The chain uses TRBV5-1 and TRBJ1-1, with D unresolved. The V and J ends lost 0 bases and 3 bases respectively, with 9 bases between them. Germline CDR1 and CDR2: SGHRS and YFSETQ. The CDR3 runs to 14 residues. CDR3: CASSLGGPHTEAFF. CDR3 DNA: TGCGCCAGCAGCTTGGGTGGTCCCCACACTGAAGCTTTCTTT.

This rearrangement joins TRBV14 to TRBJ2-2; 8 nucleotides align to TRBD1. V shed 4 bases and J 6 bases; nucleotides not matched to a gene: 4. This CDR3 is 14 amino acids long. Germline CDR1 and CDR2: SGHDN and FVKESK. As DNA, the CDR3 is TGTGCCAGCAGCCTAATACAGGGGGCCGGGGAGCTGTTTTTT. It codes for CASSLIQGAGELFF. Supplemented by reference TRBV14 and TRBJ2-2, the full variable domain reads EAGVTQFPSHSVIEKGQTVTLRCDPISGHDNLYWYRRVMGKEIKFLLHFVKESKQDESGMPNNRFLAERTGGTYSTLKVQPAELEDSGVYFCASSLIQGAGELFFGEGSRLTVL.

This chain uses TRBV18 with TRBJ1-1, with 8 positions matching TRBD1. Germline lookup yields CDR1 KGHSH and CDR2 LQKENI. CDR3 length: 14 amino acids. With 5 bases clipped from V and 5 bases from J, the junction kept 7 bases outside the gene matches. The chain's CDR3 is CASSTDRVGTEAFF. The CDR3 nucleotides are TGTGCCAGCTCAACGGACAGGGTGGGTACTGAAGCTTTCTTT.

This clone appeared a few times. Mismatch with germline at one junction end may stem from a read error. The chain is built from TRBV10-1 and TRBJ1-4; 7 bases agree with TRBD1. The CDR3 spans 18 residues. The V gene's germline CDR1 is WNHNN and CDR2 SYGVQD (reference sequence). The DNA for the CDR3 is TGCGCCAGCAGTGAGTCGTGCCAGGGAGGGGGCCATAATGGAAAACTGTTTTTT. Translating gives CASSESCQGGGHNGKLFF.

The chain links TRBV19 to TRBJ1-4; D gene ambiguous. V was cut by 4 bases and J by 0 bases, with 12 bases left in between. Looked up from germline, CDR1 is LNHDA and CDR2 is SQIVND (reference sequence). This CDR3 is built from 16 residues. The CDR3, as DNA: TGTGCCAGTAGTACCCCCTACATCACAACTAATGAAAAACTGTTTTTT. It encodes CASSTPYITTNEKLFF. The full variable domain, rest sourced from reference TRBV19 and TRBJ1-4, is DGGITQSPKYLFRKEGQNVTLSCEQNLNHDAMYWYRQDPGQGLRLIYYSQIVNDFQKGDIAEGYSVSREKKESFPLTVTSAQKNPTAFYLCASSTPYITTNEKLFFGSGTQLSVL.

The chain uses TRBV10-3 and TRBJ2-3; 13 nucleotides agree with TRBD2. Looked up from germline, CDR1 is ENHRY and CDR2 is SYGVKD. This CDR3 is 18 amino acids long. Trimming at V came to 6 bases and at J to 2 bases, leaving 11 bases not matched to a gene. The CDR3 region has the DNA TGTGCCATCAGCCCCGGACTAGCGGGAGTACGGAACACAGATACGCAGTATTTT. Translation: CAISPGLAGVRNTDTQYF.

V is TRBV4-2 and J is TRBJ2-7; 7 bases match TRBD2. V gave up 1 base and J gave up 3 bases; unmatched junction bases: 3. This CDR3 has 14 residues. Germline values: CDR1 LGHNA, CDR2 YNFKEQ. CDR3 DNA sequence: TGTGCCAGCAGCCAAGTGGGGGACTACTACGAGCAGTACTTC. Translation: CASSQVGDYYEQYF.

In DNA, the CDR3 is TGTGCCAGCAGCTTAACTCAAACCCCTGGGGCCAACGTCCTGACTTTC. The encoded protein is CASSLTQTPGANVLTF. V gene TRBV7-8 combines with J gene TRBJ2-6, with D hard to call. The V end was cut by 2 bases, the J end by 2 bases, with 10 bases between. This CDR3 contains 16 residues. The germline gives CDR1 SGHVS, CDR2 FQNEAQ.

The gene calls are TRBV30 and TRBJ1-2; D gene uncertain. There are 16 residues in the CDR3. Trimming pared 2 bases from V and 0 bases from J, leaving 16 bases between. Germline V gene sequence: CDR1 GTSNPN, CDR2 SVGIG (reference sequence). The CDR3 protein is CAWSTLGLNTNYGYTF. DNA for the CDR3: TGTGCCTGGAGTACCCTCGGTCTTAACACTAACTATGGCTACACCTTC.

The gene calls are TRBV7-2 and TRBJ2-3; 7 bases map to TRBD1. Per the germline V gene, CDR1 is SGHTA and CDR2 is FQGNSA. This CDR3 spans 14 amino acids. V lost 0 bases, J lost 4 bases, and 1 base stayed unmatched. The chain's CDR3 is CASSLAGGADTQYF. The CDR3 nucleotides read TGTGCCAGCAGCTTAGCAGGGGGCGCAGATACGCAGTATTTT.

The chain links TRBV5-6 to TRBJ2-5; weak D call: TRBD1 (6 bases). Trimming left V 0 bases short and J 3 bases short, with 9 bases between. Germline CDR1 is SGHDT and CDR2 is YYEEEE. The CDR3 is made up of 14 amino acids. The CDR3 reads CASSLGQGKETQYF. The CDR3 nucleotides read TGTGCCAGCAGCTTGGGTCAGGGGAAAGAGACCCAGTACTTC.